This T cell receptor (beta chain) was sequenced in a study of early T cells in non-severe SARS-CoV-2 infection. Study in general: Unsorted whole-blood RNA was sequenced in bulk, leaving chains unpaired.

CDR1 SGHTA and CDR2 FQGNSA come from the germline V gene. This CDR3 region has 14 residues. The junction had 7 bases not matched to a gene; V was cut back by 6 bases and J by 5 bases. TCRdb re-analysed the 5' RACE reads in MiXCR, keeping a single row per CDR3 protein. The table lists fewer than 30,000 distinct CDR3 sequences, less than 6.5% of them singletons. In its sample, this clonotype was seen a few times. The sequenced sample was whole blood. The sequence came from an adult who was a healthcare worker with PCR-confirmed SARS-CoV-2 infection or an uninfected control (not recorded which). The rearrangement joins TRBV7-2 to TRBJ2-5; TRBD2 matches 9 bases. CDR3 coding DNA: TGTGCCAGCAGTCTAGCGGGGAGGACGGAGACCCAGTACTTC. Its translation is CASSLAGRTETQYF.